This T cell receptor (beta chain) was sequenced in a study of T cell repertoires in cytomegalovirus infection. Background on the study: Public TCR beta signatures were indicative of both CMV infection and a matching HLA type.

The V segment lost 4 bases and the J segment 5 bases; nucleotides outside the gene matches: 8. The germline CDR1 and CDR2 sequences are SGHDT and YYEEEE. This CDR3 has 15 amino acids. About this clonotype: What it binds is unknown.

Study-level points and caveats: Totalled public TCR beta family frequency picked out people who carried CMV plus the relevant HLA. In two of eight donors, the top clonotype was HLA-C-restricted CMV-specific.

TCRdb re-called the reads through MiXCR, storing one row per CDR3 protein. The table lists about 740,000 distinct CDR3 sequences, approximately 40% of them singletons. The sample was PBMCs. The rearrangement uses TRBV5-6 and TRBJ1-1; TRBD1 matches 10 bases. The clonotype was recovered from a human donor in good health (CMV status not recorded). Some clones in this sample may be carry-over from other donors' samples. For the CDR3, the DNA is TGTGCCAGCAGCACACGGCGGGACAGGGGAACTGAAGCTTTCTTT. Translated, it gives CASSTRRDRGTEAFF.